This T cell receptor (beta chain) was observed in a study of preoperative IRX-2 immunotherapy in early breast cancer. Measured with immunoSEQ multiplex PCR; TCRdb has only the in-frame clones, and not every one. The sample has approximately 27,000 clones, approximately 78% seen once. The CDR3 consists of 17 residues. Looked up from germline, CDR1 is MDHEN and CDR2 is SYDVKM. The V gene end was trimmed by 5 bases and the J gene end by 6 bases; junction bases not matched to a gene: 15. The treatment denotes: preoperative locoregional IRX-2 cytokine immunotherapy. Preoperative locoregional IRX-2 cytokine immunotherapy was tested in the phase Ib source study. In this sample, this clone turned up once.

V is TRBV28 and J is TRBJ1-2; 10 bases map to TRBD1. Material: lymph node tissue, obtained after IRX-2 immunotherapy. The clonotype was recovered from a human donor with breast cancer. In nucleotides, the CDR3 is TGTGCCAGCAGTCCACGACAGGGGGCTTGGTTTGTAGATGGCTACACCTTC. As protein: CASSPRQGAWFVDGYTF.